The source of this T cell receptor (beta chain) is a study of shared clonotypes between healthy human individuals. Study in general: Three CD4 naive, three CD4 memory, two CD8 naive and one CD8 memory plate were used per donor.

Replicate sorted-subset PCRs were loaded with approximately 200 ng DNA, 30,000 to 35,000 T cell genomes. TCRdb's copy holds only in-frame clones and misses some; the assay was immunoSEQ multiplex PCR. This sample has more than 2 million clones, with roughly 95% found just once. Germline V gives CDR1 SGHAT, CDR2 FQNNGV. The CDR3 spans 12 residues. V lost 4 bases and J lost 3, with 7 bases in between. Naive CD8 cells lacked CD45RO and underwent positive selection for CCR7, leaving out terminally differentiated effector memory CD45RA+ cells. V gene TRBV11-2 combines with J gene TRBJ2-7; D gene uncertain. Sequenced: naive CD8+ T cells sorted from blood. The sequence was collected from a man younger than 35 in good health. CDR3 protein: CASSSQVYEQYF. CDR3 nucleotide sequence: TGTGCCAGCAGCTCGCAAGTCTACGAGCAGTACTTC.